A selection of T cell receptor beta chains follows, all from one sample in a study of T cell clonotyping in hematopoietic cell transplantation. Assay: immunoSEQ multiplex PCR; the TCRdb copy retains only in-frame clones and omits some. The data contain fewer than 7,000 clones, around 32% of them seen just once; the ten biggest clones take up around 17%. Here the sequenced sample was peripheral blood mononuclear cells, taken 30 days after allogeneic stem cell transplant. The receptors come from a female patient aged 50-59 years who had an allogeneic stem cell transplant from an unrelated donor, so the T cells may come from the graft donor. Some clones in this sample may be carry-over from other donors' samples. Each CDR3 is given without its conserved first and last residue. Each record gives: CDR3 protein, clone size, V gene, J gene. Where a row states a size, it is once, few, many or the class of an expanded clone; other rows omit it.

CDR3aa: ASSYSQGPSTQY
abundance: .
v_gene: TRBV6-5
j_gene: TRBJ2-5

CDR3aa: SVGGGQGLDVGELF
abundance: .
v_gene: TRBV29-1
j_gene: TRBJ2-2

CDR3aa: AWSVGTGADGYT
abundance: .
v_gene: TRBV30
j_gene: TRBJ1-2

CDR3aa: SVGQGRTEAF
abundance: .
v_gene: TRBV29-1
j_gene: TRBJ1-1

CDR3aa: ASSVGGRMNGYT
abundance: .
v_gene: TRBV9
j_gene: TRBJ1-2

CDR3aa: ASSRQVLEGYT
abundance: .
v_gene: TRBV6-5
j_gene: TRBJ1-2

CDR3aa: ASSYSMDTGWT
abundance: few
v_gene: TRBV6-5
j_gene: TRBJ1-2

CDR3aa: ASRPPGAWAERGYEQY
abundance: .
v_gene: TRBV28
j_gene: TRBJ2-7

CDR3aa: SVAGQGQPQH
abundance: few
v_gene: TRBV29-1
j_gene: TRBJ1-5

CDR3aa: ASSAGIYEQY
abundance: medium-sized
v_gene: TRBV6-5
j_gene: TRBJ2-7

CDR3aa: ASSTGANTEAF
abundance: .
v_gene: TRBV6-5
j_gene: TRBJ1-1

CDR3aa: ASSLDVVNGYT
abundance: .
v_gene: TRBV5-4
j_gene: TRBJ1-2

CDR3aa: ASSYSVTLYEQY
abundance: few
v_gene: TRBV6-5
j_gene: TRBJ2-7

CDR3aa: ASSLGTGNYGYT
abundance: once
v_gene: TRBV9
j_gene: TRBJ1-2

CDR3aa: ASSLRGFQGAGELF
abundance: few
v_gene: TRBV27
j_gene: TRBJ2-2